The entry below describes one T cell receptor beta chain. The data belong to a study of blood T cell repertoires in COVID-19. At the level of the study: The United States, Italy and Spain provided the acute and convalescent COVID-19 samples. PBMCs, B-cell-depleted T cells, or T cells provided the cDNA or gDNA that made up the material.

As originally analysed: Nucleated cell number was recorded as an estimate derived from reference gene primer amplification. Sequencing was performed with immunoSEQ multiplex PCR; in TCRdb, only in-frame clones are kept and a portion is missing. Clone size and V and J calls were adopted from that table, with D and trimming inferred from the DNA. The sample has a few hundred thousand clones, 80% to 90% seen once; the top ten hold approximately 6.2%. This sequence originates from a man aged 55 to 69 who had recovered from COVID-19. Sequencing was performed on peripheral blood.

CDR3 sequence: CASSTQVSGNSYEQYF. CDR3 DNA: TGCGCCAGCAGCACCCAGGTTAGCGGCAACTCCTACGAGCAGTACTTC. The chain has TRBV4-1 and TRBJ2-7; possible D gene TRBD2, 6 bases. V was clipped by 5 bases and J by 0 bases, with 17 bases between them. CDR1 is MGHRA and CDR2 is YSYEKL in the germline V gene. CDR3 length equals 16 residues.